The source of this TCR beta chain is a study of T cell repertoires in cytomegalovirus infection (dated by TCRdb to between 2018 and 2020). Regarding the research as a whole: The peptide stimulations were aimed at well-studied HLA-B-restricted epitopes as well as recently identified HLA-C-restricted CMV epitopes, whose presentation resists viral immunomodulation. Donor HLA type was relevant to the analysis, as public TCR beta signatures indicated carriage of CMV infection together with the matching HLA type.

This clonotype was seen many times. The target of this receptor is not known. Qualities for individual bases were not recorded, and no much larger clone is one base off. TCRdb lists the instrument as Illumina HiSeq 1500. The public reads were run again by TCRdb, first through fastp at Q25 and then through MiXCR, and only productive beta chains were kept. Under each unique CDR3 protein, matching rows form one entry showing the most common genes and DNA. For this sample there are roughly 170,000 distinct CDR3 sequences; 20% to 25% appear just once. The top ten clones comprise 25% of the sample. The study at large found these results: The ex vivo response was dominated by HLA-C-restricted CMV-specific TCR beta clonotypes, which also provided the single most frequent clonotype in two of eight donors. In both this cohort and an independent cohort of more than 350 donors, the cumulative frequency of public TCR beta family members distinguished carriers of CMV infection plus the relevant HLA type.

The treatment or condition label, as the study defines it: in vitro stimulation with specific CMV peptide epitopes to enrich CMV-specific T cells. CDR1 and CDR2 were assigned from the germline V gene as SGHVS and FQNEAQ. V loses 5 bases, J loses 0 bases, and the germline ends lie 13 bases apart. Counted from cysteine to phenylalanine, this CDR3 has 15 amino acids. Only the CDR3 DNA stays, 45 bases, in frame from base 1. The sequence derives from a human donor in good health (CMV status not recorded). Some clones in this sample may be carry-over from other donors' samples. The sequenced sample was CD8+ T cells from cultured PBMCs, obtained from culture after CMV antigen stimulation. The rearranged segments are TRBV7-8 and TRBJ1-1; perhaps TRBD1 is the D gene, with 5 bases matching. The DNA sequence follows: TGTGCCAGCAGCACAGTAGGGACGTTGAACACTGAAGCTTTCTTT. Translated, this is CASSTVGTLNTEAFF.